Listed below are T cell receptor beta chains from one sample, sequenced in a study of T-cell memory formation after mild COVID-19. TCRdb reprocessed the 5' RACE reads with MiXCR, giving one entry per CDR3 protein. Of about 430,000 distinct CDR3 sequences listed, roughly 26% are singletons. The sample taken for sequencing was PBMCs or a T cell subset sorted from them (not recorded which). The receptors originated from an adult woman who had mild COVID-19 (a few samples of this study predate the infection). Cell type and time point are not known. Both conserved end residues are trimmed from each CDR3.

TRBV12-3/TRBV12-4 ASSLFGEQF
TRBV20-1 SAAGTGGFNNQPQH
TRBV9 ASSGSSGSGEQF
TRBV12-3/TRBV12-4 ASSLVGTSRNEQF
TRBV9 ASSVGDRVDEKLF
TRBV9 ASSVEGADTQY
TRBV14 ASSQAGRGNEKLFF
TRBV7-9 ASSHEAPAHYGYT
TRBV18 ASSPREESNTGELF
TRBV24-1 ATSDLRGSEAF
TRBV6-5 ASSRDSIYGYT
TRBV5-4 ASSLRQGLGGISTDTQY
TRBV12-3/TRBV12-4 ASSRTGGDTEAF
TRBV6-5 ASFQRLNTEAF
TRBV5-1 ASSVDRPNTGELF
TRBV3-1 ASSQQGGWNTEAF
TRBV9 ASEARGESGNEQF
TRBV24-1 ATSDLSVGGYT
TRBV6-4 ASSAQGGNGELF
TRBV7-9 ASSLLASSSTDTQY
TRBV15 ATSRLLGRDTEAF
TRBV4-3 ASSHHLRDDAYEQY
TRBV20-1 SAPRTANYGYT
TRBV4-1 ASSQERGGALNEQF
TRBV7-6 ASSLESGETQY
TRBV7-2 ASSLESSGANVLT
TRBV25-1 ASSGSEGGIANGYT
TRBV6-2/TRBV6-3 ASTRTAAGNSPLH
TRBV12-3/TRBV12-4 ASTPSATGELF
TRBV27 ASSRTGGYSPLH
TRBV4-2 ASSQDRYTGELF
TRBV12-3/TRBV12-4 ASSFRGVTEAF
TRBV6-2/TRBV6-3 ASSYSTFVQLFNEKLF
TRBV7-7 ASSSLLAGGYNEQF
TRBV6-2/TRBV6-3 ASKTGGTQY
TRBV30 AWSVRIGYGVRSGELF
TRBV7-9 ASSLDRAHSYEQY
TRBV20-1 SAARSAGSRDTQY
TRBV5-1 ASTHQGDHYGYT
TRBV12-3/TRBV12-4 AIPNGPGELF
TRBV5-1 ASSLSADSGDKLF
TRBV4-2 ASSQGFSGYEDTQY
TRBV9 ASSSGQGRTYEQY
TRBV12-3/TRBV12-4 ASSLLTYRGDEKLF
TRBV2 ASSEISPPWTVNTEAF
TRBV7-8 ASSSGLAGAHTQF
TRBV20-1 SARVWEDSYEQY
TRBV5-1 ASSLAGLAPYEQY
TRBV20-1 SVPGRTIITKETQY
TRBV3-1 ASSHGQGRNEQY
TRBV24-1 ATSDGTEYEQY
TRBV2 ASRQGGRTGELF